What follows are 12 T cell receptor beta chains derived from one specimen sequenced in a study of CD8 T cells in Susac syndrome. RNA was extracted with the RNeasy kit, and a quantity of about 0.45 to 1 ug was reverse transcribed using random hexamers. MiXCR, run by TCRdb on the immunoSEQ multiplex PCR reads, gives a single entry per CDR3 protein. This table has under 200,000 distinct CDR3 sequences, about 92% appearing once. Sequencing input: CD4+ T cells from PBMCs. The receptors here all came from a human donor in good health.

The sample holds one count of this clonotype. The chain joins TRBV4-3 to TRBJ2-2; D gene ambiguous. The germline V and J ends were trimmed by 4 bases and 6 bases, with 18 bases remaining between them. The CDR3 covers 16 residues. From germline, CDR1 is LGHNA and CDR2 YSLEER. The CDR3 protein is CASSRIIMLVAGELFF. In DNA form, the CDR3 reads TGCGCCAGCAGCCGAATAATTATGCTAGTGGCCGGGGAGCTGTTTTTT.

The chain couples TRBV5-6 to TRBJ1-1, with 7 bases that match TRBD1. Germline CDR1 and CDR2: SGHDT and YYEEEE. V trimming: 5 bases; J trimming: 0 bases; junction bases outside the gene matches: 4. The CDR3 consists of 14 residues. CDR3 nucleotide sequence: TGTGCCAGCAGTCTAGGGACAGTGAACACTGAAGCTTTCTTT. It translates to CASSLGTVNTEAFF.

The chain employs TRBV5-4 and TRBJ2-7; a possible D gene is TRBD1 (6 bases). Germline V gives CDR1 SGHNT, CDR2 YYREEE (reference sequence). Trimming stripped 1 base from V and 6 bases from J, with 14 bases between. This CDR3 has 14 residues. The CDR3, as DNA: TGTGCCAGCAGCTTGTCGATAGGGGGTTCCGAGCAGTACTTC. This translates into CASSLSIGGSEQYF.

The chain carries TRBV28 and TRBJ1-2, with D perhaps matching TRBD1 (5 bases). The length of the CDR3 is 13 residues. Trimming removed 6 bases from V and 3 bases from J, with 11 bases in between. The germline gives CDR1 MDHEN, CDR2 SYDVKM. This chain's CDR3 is CASREGLDYGYTF. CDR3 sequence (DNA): TGTGCCAGCAGGGAGGGGCTCGACTATGGCTACACCTTC.

CDR3 nucleotides: TGTGCCAGCAGCTTAGCGGGGTCACTTCATGGCTACACCTTC. Its protein product is CASSLAGSLHGYTF. The rearrangement links TRBV7-9 to TRBJ1-2, with D hard to call. Germline CDR1 is SEHNR and CDR2 is FQNEAQ (reference sequence). The CDR3 is 14 amino acids. Trimming removed 0 bases at V and 6 bases at J, with 11 bases between.

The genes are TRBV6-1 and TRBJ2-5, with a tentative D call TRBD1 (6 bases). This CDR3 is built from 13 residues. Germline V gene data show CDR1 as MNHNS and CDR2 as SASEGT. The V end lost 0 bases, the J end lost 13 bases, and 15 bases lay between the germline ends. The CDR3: CASSEAGGEGRYF. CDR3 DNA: TGTGCCAGCAGTGAAGCAGGGGGAGAGGGACGGTACTTC.

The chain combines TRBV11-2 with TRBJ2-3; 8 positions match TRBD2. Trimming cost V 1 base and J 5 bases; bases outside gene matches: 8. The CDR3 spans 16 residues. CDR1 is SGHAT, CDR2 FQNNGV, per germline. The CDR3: CASSLVVGGAGDTQYF. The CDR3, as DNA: TGTGCCAGCAGCTTAGTAGTCGGGGGGGCTGGAGATACGCAGTATTTT.

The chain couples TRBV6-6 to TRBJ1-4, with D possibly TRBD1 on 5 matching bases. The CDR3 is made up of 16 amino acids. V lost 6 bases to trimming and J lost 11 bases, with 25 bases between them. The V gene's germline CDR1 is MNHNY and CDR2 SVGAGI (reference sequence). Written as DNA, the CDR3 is TGTGCCAGCAGCCTAAACCTAGGGCAGGGTATCGGGAAACTGTTTTTT. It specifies CASSLNLGQGIGKLFF.

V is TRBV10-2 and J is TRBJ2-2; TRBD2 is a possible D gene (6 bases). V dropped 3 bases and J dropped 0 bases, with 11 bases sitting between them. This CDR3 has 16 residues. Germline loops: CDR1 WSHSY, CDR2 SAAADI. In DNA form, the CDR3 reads TGCGCCAGCAGTGATAGGACTACCGCGAACACCGGGGAGCTGTTTTTT. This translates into CASSDRTTANTGELFF.

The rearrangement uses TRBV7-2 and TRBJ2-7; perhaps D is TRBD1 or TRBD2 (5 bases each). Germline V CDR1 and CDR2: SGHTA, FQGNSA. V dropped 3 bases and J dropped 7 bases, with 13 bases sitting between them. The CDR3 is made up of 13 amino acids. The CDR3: CASSFPGRVEQYF. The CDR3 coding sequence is TGTGCCAGCAGCTTTCCGGGACGAGTGGAGCAGTACTTC.

The CDR3 reads CASSQDFSGLAGANVLTF. The CDR3 DNA is TGCGCCAGCAGCCAAGATTTTTCGGGATTGGCTGGGGCCAACGTCCTGACTTTC. The chain is built from TRBV4-3 and TRBJ2-6; D is perhaps TRBD2 (5 bases). V was cut by 0 bases and J by 2 bases, with 14 bases left in between. CDR1 and CDR2 from the germline V gene are LGHNA and YSLEER. This CDR3 contains 18 residues.

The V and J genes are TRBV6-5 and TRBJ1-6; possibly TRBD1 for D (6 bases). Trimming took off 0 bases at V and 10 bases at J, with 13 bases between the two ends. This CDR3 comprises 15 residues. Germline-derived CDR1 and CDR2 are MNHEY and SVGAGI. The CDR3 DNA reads TGTGCCAGCAGTTACTCCCGGACAGCAGACTCACCCCTCCACTTT. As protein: CASSYSRTADSPLHF.